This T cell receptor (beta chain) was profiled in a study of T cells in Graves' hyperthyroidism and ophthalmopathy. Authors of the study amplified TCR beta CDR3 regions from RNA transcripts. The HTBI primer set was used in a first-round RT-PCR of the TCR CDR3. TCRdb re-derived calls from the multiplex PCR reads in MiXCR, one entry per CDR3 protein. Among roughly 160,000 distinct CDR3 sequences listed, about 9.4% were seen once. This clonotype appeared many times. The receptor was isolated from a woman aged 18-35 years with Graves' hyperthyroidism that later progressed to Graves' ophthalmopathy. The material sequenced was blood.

The CDR3 DNA sequence: TGTGCCAGCAGCTTAGGGGCAACAACTAATGAAAAACTGTTTTTT. This gives the protein CASSLGATTNEKLFF. This chain joins TRBV7-2 and TRBJ1-4; D gene ambiguous. Trimming left V 1 base short and J 0 bases short, with 6 bases between. CDR1 and CDR2 (germline): SGHTA, FQGNSA. The CDR3 is 15 amino acids.